These 8 T cell receptor beta chains were all obtained from the same sample, sequenced in a study of CD8 T cells in Susac syndrome. Reverse transcription of about 0.5 to 1 ug RNA used random hexamers. TCRdb re-called the immunoSEQ multiplex PCR reads with MiXCR, one entry per CDR3 protein. The sample holds around 180,000 distinct CDR3 sequences, around 95% seen once. Sample: CD4+ T cells from PBMCs. These receptors were collected from a human donor with multiple sclerosis.

Concerning this clonotype: Compared with germline, one end of the junction differs, possibly owing to a read error. V and J are TRBV19 and TRBJ1-2; 7 nucleotides align to TRBD1. CDR1 LNHDA and CDR2 SQIVND come from the germline V gene (reference sequence). The CDR3 consists of 14 residues. The CDR3 DNA reads TGTGCCAGTAGTGTCTCCGGGACAGTCTATGGCTACACTTTC. Protein product: CASSVSGTVYGYTF.

The CDR3 bases are TGTGCCAGCAGCATGGAACAGGGGTCAGATACGCAGTATTTT. Its protein is CASSMEQGSDTQYF. The gene calls are TRBV7-9 and TRBJ2-3; 7 bases agree with TRBD1. Germline trimming cut 5 bases from V and 4 bases from J; bases unmatched to any gene: 6. The CDR3 is made up of 14 amino acids. Germline lookup yields CDR1 SEHNR and CDR2 FQNEAQ (reference sequence).

V is TRBV12-3 or TRBV12-4 and J is TRBJ2-1; no definite D call. The CDR3 spans 13 residues. The V and J ends lost 11 bases and 0 bases respectively, with 11 bases between them. The CDR3 coding sequence is TGTGCCCAGTGGGGTAGCTCCTACAATGAGCAGTTCTTC. Translating gives CAQWGSSYNEQFF.

J is TRBJ2-7 and V is TRBV7-9, with TRBD1 matching 9 bases. The CDR3 extends over 15 amino acids. V lost 5 bases, J lost 3 bases, and 8 bases stayed unmatched. Germline-derived CDR1 and CDR2 are SEHNR and FQNEAQ (reference sequence). Here the CDR3 reads CASSPTGTGHYEQYF. In DNA form, the CDR3 reads TGTGCCAGCAGCCCGACCGGGACAGGGCACTACGAGCAGTACTTC.

CDR3 loop: CSAVKRETDTQYF. DNA for the CDR3: TGCAGTGCCGTGAAGCGGGAAACAGATACGCAGTATTTT. The V call is TRBV20-1, the J call TRBJ2-3, with 7 bases aligning to TRBD2. Per germline, CDR1 DFQATT and CDR2 SNEGSKA (reference sequence). V shed 6 bases and J 3 bases; nucleotides not matched to a gene: 6. The CDR3 covers 13 residues.

The V gene is TRBV29-1, the J gene TRBJ2-1; 10 bases are a match to TRBD2. The CDR3 consists of 14 residues. Germline V CDR1 and CDR2: SQVTM, ANQGSEA. V was pared by 5 bases and J by 4 bases, with 5 bases of the junction left unmatched. The CDR3 loop is CSVLWTSGYNEQFF. The CDR3 nucleotides read TGCAGCGTTCTTTGGACTAGCGGTTACAATGAGCAGTTCTTC.

The rearrangement links TRBV30 to TRBJ2-7; D is tentatively TRBD1 or TRBD2 (5 bases each). Germline loops: CDR1 GTSNPN, CDR2 SVGIG (reference sequence). V was clipped by 3 bases and J by 2 bases, with 17 bases between them. The CDR3 has 15 residues. As DNA, the CDR3 is TGTGCCTGGAGGTTATCCGGGGCAAAACCCTACGAGCAGTACTTC. This translates into CAWRLSGAKPYEQYF.

The chain carries TRBV7-2 and TRBJ2-7; maybe TRBD2 (6 bases). Germline CDR1 SGHTA, CDR2 FQGNSA. This CDR3 has 14 residues. V shed 3 bases and J shed 6 bases, with 15 bases lying between them. CDR3: CASSLGDFPGEQYF. CDR3 bases: TGTGCCAGCAGCTTGGGGGACTTCCCGGGCGAGCAGTACTTC.